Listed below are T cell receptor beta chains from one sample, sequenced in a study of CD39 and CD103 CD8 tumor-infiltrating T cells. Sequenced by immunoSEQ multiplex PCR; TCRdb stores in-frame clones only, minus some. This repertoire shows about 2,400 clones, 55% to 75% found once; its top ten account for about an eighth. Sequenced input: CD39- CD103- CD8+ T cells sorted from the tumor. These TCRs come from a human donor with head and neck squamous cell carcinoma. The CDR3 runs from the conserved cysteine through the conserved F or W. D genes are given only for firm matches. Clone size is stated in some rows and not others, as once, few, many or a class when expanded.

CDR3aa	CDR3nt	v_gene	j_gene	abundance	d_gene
CASSLAGTGQFGYTF	TGTGCCAGCAGCTTGGCGGGCACAGGACAGTTTGGCTACACCTTC	TRBV5-5	TRBJ1-2	once	-
CATRPGQGAPYNSPLHF	TGTGCCACCCGGCCGGGACAGGGGGCACCCTATAATTCACCCCTCCACTTT	TRBV2	TRBJ1-6	-	TRBD1
CASSLSPTGNTIYF	TGTGCCAGCAGTTTAAGCCCGACTGGAAACACCATATATTTT	TRBV27	TRBJ1-3	-	-
CASSERSPLHF	TGTGCCAGCAGTGAACGTTCACCCCTCCACTTT	TRBV2	TRBJ1-6	-	-
CASTPGLAPNNEQFF	TGTGCCAGCACCCCCGGACTAGCCCCCAACAATGAGCAGTTCTTC	TRBV9	TRBJ2-1	few	TRBD2
CASSVAPDRDSTYNYGYTF	TGTGCCAGCAGCGTAGCACCTGACCGGGACAGCACTTATAACTATGGCTACACCTTC	TRBV9	TRBJ1-2	few	TRBD1
CASSIGGQIYTDTQYF	TGTGCCAGTAGTATAGGGGGGCAGATTTACACAGATACGCAGTATTTT	TRBV19	TRBJ2-3	-	-
CASLGEGMRETQYF	TGTGCCAGCCTCGGAGAGGGGATGAGAGAGACCCAGTACTTC	TRBV6-1	TRBJ2-5	-	-
CASSLVGDEQFF	TGCGCCAGCAGCTTGGTCGGGGATGAGCAGTTCTTC	TRBV5-1	TRBJ2-1	-	-
CASSQWWPGGGYGYTF	TGCGCCAGCAGTCAATGGTGGCCAGGGGGAGGATATGGCTACACCTTC	TRBV23-1	TRBJ1-2	-	TRBD1
CASSTGQGVAKNIQYF	TGCGCCAGCAGCACGGGACAGGGGGTTGCCAAAAACATTCAGTACTTC	TRBV5-1	TRBJ2-4	-	TRBD1